The clone carrying this TCR beta chain was detected only a few times. V trimming: 4 bases; J trimming: 0 bases; junction bases outside the gene matches: 9. The CDR3 has 17 amino acids. Germline CDR1 is LNHNV and CDR2 is YYDKDF (reference sequence). This specimen belongs to a study of control samples from healthy donors and cancer patients. Measured with immunoSEQ multiplex PCR; TCRdb has only the in-frame clones, and not every one. The data show some 76,000 clones, approximately 89% seen once. The rearrangement uses TRBV15 and TRBJ1-5; TRBD1 aligns across 7 bases. This TCR was recovered from a man aged 60 to 69 with lung cancer. Sequenced: PBMCs. The CDR3 bases are TGTGCCACCAGCATTAGAGGGGGCGAGCATAGCAATCAGCCCCAGCATTTT. Protein: CATSIRGGEHSNQPQHF. Supplemented by reference TRBV15 and TRBJ1-5, the full variable domain reads DAMVIQNPRYQVTQFGKPVTLSCSQTLNHNVMYWYQQKSSQAPKLLFHYYDKDFNNEADTPDNFQSRRPNTSFCFLDIRSPGLGDTAMYLCATSIRGGEHSNQPQHFGDGTRLSIL.